Described below is a single T cell receptor (beta chain) sequence and its context. The target antigen is unknown. Template switching, a step in the protocol, added a universal primer site, and cDNA carried unique molecular identifiers. TCRdb passed the 5' RACE reads through MiXCR, listing each CDR3 protein once. The sample yields roughly 1,500,000 distinct CDR3 sequences, under 35% seen once. This record belongs to a study of identical twins. Study results and caveats: Out-of-frame alpha sequences common to twins exhibited a surplus of low generation probability. It was possible that invariant MAIT and iNKT cells partly confounded the zero-insertion analyses. High-abundance cord blood beta clonotypes had fewer insertions; memory repertoires showed none.

V was clipped by 2 bases and J by 8 bases; unmatched bases: 10. The CDR3 loop spans 18 amino acids. From germline, CDR1 is MDHEN and CDR2 SYDVKM. The specimen sequenced was cord blood. The TCR originated in a newborn girl in good health. The chain uses TRBV28 and TRBJ1-6; 12 nucleotides agree with TRBD1. For the CDR3, the DNA is TGTGCCAGCAGTTTAGGGACAGGGGGCCATATAGTTCATTCACCCCTCCACTTT. It translates to CASSLGTGGHIVHSPLHF.